A single sample gave rise to the 19 T cell receptor beta chains below, sequenced in a study of glioma-infiltrating T cells. The iRepertoire nested amplicon-rescue multiplex PCR amplified TCR alpha and beta CDR3s from RNA. TCRdb re-derived calls from the multiplex PCR reads in MiXCR, one entry per CDR3 protein. The sample holds 95,000 to 150,000 distinct CDR3 sequences, roughly 24% seen once. Material for sequencing was glioma tissue, nonneoplastic brain tissue, or PBMCs (not recorded which). Source of these receptors: a human donor with low-grade glioma or glioblastoma, undergoing nonglioma brain surgery, or in good health (not recorded which).

This clonotype showed up many times. The V gene is TRBV20-1, the J gene TRBJ1-2; the D gene is possibly TRBD1 (6 bases). The CDR3 totals 13 residues. Trimming stripped 2 bases from V and 8 bases from J, with 15 bases between. Per the germline V gene, CDR1 is DFQATT and CDR2 is SNEGSKA (reference sequence). The CDR3 sequence: CSARKPGAGGYTF. CDR3 DNA: TGCAGTGCTAGAAAGCCGGGGGCGGGAGGCTACACCTTC.

This clonotype has more than one count but fewer than ten. This chain connects TRBV29-1 to TRBJ1-3; D not certain. Per germline, CDR1 SQVTM and CDR2 ANQGSEA. V dropped 3 bases and J dropped 1 base, with 16 bases sitting between them. The CDR3 is 16 residues long. The CDR3 coding sequence is TGCAGCGTTGAGGGTGAGGGAGAAGGGTCTGGAAACACCATATATTTT. Its protein is CSVEGEGEGSGNTIYF.

This clonotype was seen only a few times. The J gene is TRBJ2-1, the V gene TRBV5-5; D is perhaps TRBD2 (6 bases). V lost 0 bases to trimming and J lost 6 bases, with 13 bases between them. Germline V gene sequence: CDR1 SGHKS, CDR2 YYEKEE (reference sequence). The CDR3 loop spans 15 amino acids. In nucleotides, the CDR3 is TGTGCCAGCAGCTTGGACGGGAGAGCGGGCAATGAGCAGTTCTTC. This gives the protein CASSLDGRAGNEQFF.

Ten or more counts support this clonotype. This chain links TRBV7-2 with TRBJ2-5; D unclear. The length of the CDR3 is 13 residues. Per germline, CDR1 SGHTA and CDR2 FQGNSA. The germline V and J ends were trimmed by 2 bases and 1 base, with 5 bases remaining between them. The chain's CDR3 is CASSLLLQETQYF. In nucleotides, the CDR3 is TGTGCCAGCAGCTTACTACTCCAAGAGACCCAGTACTTC.

This clonotype was observed once. Just one base apart from a much larger clone, this may be a read error. V is TRBV14 and J is TRBJ2-7; TRBD2 matches 8 bases. Germline CDR1 is SGHDN and CDR2 is FVKESK. V shed 8 bases, J shed 2 bases, and the junction held 11 bases outside the gene matches. This CDR3 spans 15 amino acids. The CDR3 is CASGPSGSTTYEQYF. Written as DNA, the CDR3 is TGTGCCAGCGGCCCGAGCGGGAGTACAACCTACGAGCAGTACTTC.

Points on this clonotype: This sequence may be a read error, since a much larger clone differs from it by one base. The chain recombines TRBV12-5 with TRBJ1-1, with a possible D match to TRBD1 (6 bases). Germline V lookup: CDR1 LGHNT, CDR2 FRNRAP. The CDR3 runs to 12 residues. CDR3 nucleotides: TGTGCTAGTGGCTCTGGACAGACTGAAACTTTCTTT. Protein: CASGSGQTETFF.

This clonotype was seen many times. The genes are TRBV27 and TRBJ2-5; D is ambiguous. CDR1 and CDR2 (germline): MNHEY, SMNVEV (reference sequence). The CDR3 runs to 16 residues. V was shortened by 1 base and J by 5 bases, with 17 bases between the two germline ends. The CDR3 is CASSLLRLGEVETQYF. The CDR3 DNA is TGTGCCAGCAGTTTATTAAGGTTGGGCGAGGTGGAGACCCAGTACTTC.

In regard to this clonotype: This could be a read error, since a much larger clone is one nucleotide away. Given the absence of the conserved phenylalanine or tryptophan at the CDR3 end, a read error is likely. The rearrangement uses TRBV28 and TRBJ1-2, with TRBD1 as a possible D gene (5 bases). This CDR3 is 14 amino acids long. Trimming took off 2 bases at V and 0 bases at J, with 7 bases between the two ends. Germline V gene data show CDR1 as MDHEN and CDR2 as SYDVKM. The chain's CDR3 is CASSLETANYGYTL. The CDR3, as DNA: TGTGCCAGCAGTTTAGAGACAGCTAACTATGGCTACACCCTC.

The chain links TRBV29-1 to TRBJ2-3; D is perhaps TRBD2 (6 bases). V lost 7 bases to trimming and J lost 3 bases, with 11 bases between them. From germline, CDR1 is SQVTM and CDR2 ANQGSEA. This CDR3 spans 12 amino acids. CDR3 sequence: CSARTITDTQYF. The CDR3 DNA is TGCAGCGCACGGACTATAACAGATACGCAGTATTTT.

This clonotype has at least ten counts. V gene TRBV4-2 combines with J gene TRBJ2-1; 7 bases line up with TRBD2. V lost 7 bases to trimming and J lost 8 bases; unmatched junction nucleotides: 8. The CDR3 consists of 13 residues. From germline, CDR1 is LGHNA and CDR2 YNFKEQ. CDR3 residues: CASTYGLGDEQFF. CDR3 bases: TGTGCCAGCACCTACGGACTAGGAGATGAGCAGTTCTTC.

This clonotype was detected ten times or more. The chain couples TRBV6-1 to TRBJ2-2; 7 bases line up with TRBD1. This CDR3 spans 15 amino acids. Germline V lookup: CDR1 MNHNS, CDR2 SASEGT. V dropped 6 bases and J dropped 7; count of bases not matched to a gene: 11. CDR3 DNA: TGTGCCAGCAGAGACAGGACCCAGGGGGACGGGGAGCTGTTTTTT. It yields the protein CASRDRTQGDGELFF.

A note on this clonotype: A much bigger clone sits one base away, suggesting this may be a read error. The genes are TRBV29-1 and TRBJ2-2, with D possibly being TRBD2 (5 bases). The V gene's germline CDR1 is SQVTM and CDR2 ANQGSEA. The CDR3 extends over 12 amino acids. V lost 6 bases to trimming and J lost 0 bases, with 5 bases between them. This CDR3 is CSVRANTGELFF. In DNA form, the CDR3 reads TGCAGCGTGAGGGCGAACACCGGGGAGCTGTTTTTT.

This clonotype was recorded many times. The chain links TRBV6-6 to TRBJ2-7; no reliable D call. This CDR3 region has 15 residues. Germline-derived CDR1 and CDR2 are MNHNY and SVGAGI (reference sequence). V lost 0 bases and J 1 base, leaving 10 bases between the germline ends. CDR3 bases: TGTGCCAGCAGTTACTCGCGGACCAGGTCCTACGAGCAGTACTTC. This translates into CASSYSRTRSYEQYF.

This clonotype showed up many times. The CDR3 nucleotides read TGTGCCAGCAGTTTCCGGGGGCCCGGTGATGAGCAGTTCTTC. Amino acid sequence: CASSFRGPGDEQFF. The V gene is TRBV28, the J gene TRBJ2-1; either TRBD1 or TRBD2 may fit D (6 bases each). With 3 bases removed from V and 8 bases from J, the gap between germline ends came to 14 bases. The CDR3 is 14 amino acids. The germline CDR1 and CDR2 sequences are MDHEN and SYDVKM.

The J gene is TRBJ2-7, the V gene TRBV29-1; TRBD1 might be the D (6 bases). The germline gives CDR1 SQVTM, CDR2 ANQGSEA. Deletions cut 5 bases from V and 3 bases from J, with 20 bases between. The CDR3 has 15 residues. The CDR3 loop is CSVKGPGQGYYEQYF. The CDR3, as DNA: TGCAGCGTTAAGGGTCCCGGGCAGGGGTACTACGAGCAGTACTTC.

This clonotype was detected only a few times. The rearrangement joins TRBV19 to TRBJ2-3; a possible D gene is TRBD1 (5 bases). Deletions cut 7 bases from V and 0 bases from J, with 8 bases between. CDR1 is LNHDA and CDR2 is SQIVND in the germline V gene (reference sequence). This CDR3 comprises 13 residues. The CDR3 loop reads CASMGQSTDTQYF. DNA for the CDR3: TGTGCCAGTATGGGGCAGAGCACAGATACGCAGTATTTT.

As for this clonotype: This may be a read error, as it is one base from a much larger clone. J is TRBJ2-5 and V is TRBV4-2, with D uncertain. The CDR3 extends over 12 amino acids. CDR1 and CDR2 (germline): LGHNA, YNFKEQ. In DNA form, the CDR3 reads TGTGCCAGAAGCCAAGATACAGAGACCCAGTACTTC. Amino acids: CARSQDTETQYF.

This clonotype appeared many times. The V gene is TRBV28, the J gene TRBJ2-5, with D possibly being TRBD1 (6 bases). CDR1 MDHEN and CDR2 SYDVKM come from the germline V gene. Trimming left V 6 bases short and J 4 bases short, with 15 bases between. The CDR3 has 14 residues. Here the CDR3 DNA reads TGTGCCAGCAGCCTGACAGGCAGGCGAGAGACCCAGTACTTC. This gives the protein CASSLTGRRETQYF.

The sample holds a few counts of this clonotype. This clone may be a read error of a much larger clone one base away. J is TRBJ2-7 and V is TRBV4-1; 11 bases line up with TRBD1. Per germline, CDR1 MGHRA and CDR2 YSYEKL. J gave up 5 bases and V 5 bases, and 5 bases lay outside the gene matches. This CDR3 has 14 amino acids. The CDR3 sequence: CASSAGQGANEQYF. The CDR3 region has the DNA TGCGCCAGCAGCGCCGGACAGGGGGCTAACGAGCAGTACTTC.